These 30 T cell receptor beta chains share one sample of origin, sequenced in a study of shared clonotypes between healthy human individuals (dated by TCRdb to the early 2020s). The protocol used for the library was the immunoSEQ multiplex PCR assay. Held by TCRdb, this immuneACCESS table contains in-frame sequences only and omits some clones. Under half of the omission traces to an unresolved V gene where checked; the cause of the rest is unknown. This sample lists 300,000 or so clones; under 80% were detected once. 9% to 12% of the sample lies in the top ten. Specimen: memory CD4+ T cells sorted from blood. The meaning of the sample's cell subset or site label: CD45RA-negative fraction. The receptor source for this set is a man younger than 45 in good health.

The J gene is TRBJ1-3, the V gene TRBV9; TRBD1 might be the D (5 bases). Germline assignment: CDR1 SGDLS and CDR2 YYNGEE. Deletions cut 4 bases from V and 5 bases from J, with 19 bases between. There are 16 residues in the CDR3. The CDR3 DNA follows: TGTGCCAGCAGCCCTCAGTCCGGGACGGAGAGAAACACCATATATTTT. Translated: CASSPQSGTERNTIYF.

The chain carries TRBV4-3 and TRBJ2-7; D uncertain. This CDR3 has 14 residues. Germline V lookup: CDR1 LGHNA, CDR2 YSLEER. V gave up 1 base and J gave up 3 bases, with 10 bases separating them. CDR3 DNA: TGCGCCAGCAGCCAAGGCCAGAGTCTCTACGAGCAGTACTTC. It yields the protein CASSQGQSLYEQYF.

The chain has TRBV27 and TRBJ2-3; 8 bases fit TRBD2. The CDR3 is 15 amino acids. V gave up 3 bases and J gave up 2 bases; unmatched junction bases: 4. CDR1 is MNHEY and CDR2 is SMNVEV in the germline V gene (reference sequence). The CDR3 bases are TGTGCCAGCAGTTTTCAGCGGGAGTCCACAGATACGCAGTATTTT. This sequence encodes CASSFQRESTDTQYF.

The rearrangement links TRBV7-2 to TRBJ2-3; D is unclear. This CDR3 is 11 amino acids long. CDR1 is SGHTA and CDR2 is FQGNSA in the germline V gene. With 7 bases removed from V and 6 bases from J, the gap between germline ends came to 8 bases. In DNA form, the CDR3 reads TGTGCCAGCACCCAAGGGGATACGCAGTATTTT. It codes for CASTQGDTQYF.

The chain joins TRBV30 to TRBJ1-5; D ambiguous. Between the trimmed V and J ends, which lost 2 bases and 6 bases, there was a span of 11 bases. CDR1 GTSNPN and CDR2 SVGIG come from the germline V gene (reference sequence). The CDR3 loop spans 13 amino acids. CDR3 in DNA: TGTGCCTGGAGTAACGGGTTGGGTCAGCCCCAGCATTTT. It codes for CAWSNGLGQPQHF. Together with reference TRBV30 and TRBJ1-5, the CDR3 gives the full variable domain: SQTIHQWPATLVQPVGSPLSLECTVEGTSNPNLYWYRQAAGRGLQLLFYSVGIGQISSEVPQNLSASRPQDRQFILSSKKLLLSDSGFYLCAWSNGLGQPQHFGDGTRLSIL.

V and J are TRBV6-5 and TRBJ2-5; a weak D match, TRBD2 (6 bases). The germline V gene has CDR1 MNHEY and CDR2 SVGAGI. The CDR3 consists of 14 residues. V lost 3 bases, J lost 4 bases, and 12 bases lay in between. The CDR3 nucleotides are TGTGCCAGCAGTTATATCGGGGGAGGAGAGACCCAGTACTTC. Amino acid sequence: CASSYIGGGETQYF.

This sequence joins TRBV5-1 and TRBJ2-1; 7 bases line up with TRBD2. The J segment lost 3 bases and the V segment lost 4 bases, leaving 4 bases of the junction unmatched. Looked up from germline, CDR1 is SGHRS and CDR2 is YFSETQ. CDR3 length equals 14 residues. The CDR3 loop reads CASSQRDFYNEQFF. As DNA, the CDR3 is TGCGCCAGCAGCCAGCGGGACTTCTACAATGAGCAGTTCTTC.

CDR3 sequence: CASSPRAVGGGDTEAFF. CDR3 bases: TGTGCCAGCTCACCACGGGCCGTAGGGGGCGGGGACACTGAAGCTTTCTTT. V and J are TRBV18 and TRBJ1-1; TRBD1 matches at 7 bases. The CDR3 is 17 residues long. J lost 3 bases, V lost 1 base, and 11 bases had no gene match. CDR1 is KGHSH, CDR2 LQKENI, per germline.

This clone was seen many times. The J gene is TRBJ1-1, the V gene TRBV5-1, with 8 bases that match TRBD1. The CDR3 loop spans 14 amino acids. V trimming: 7 bases; J trimming: 6 bases; junction bases outside the gene matches: 11. CDR1 SGHRS and CDR2 YFSETQ come from the germline V gene. In nucleotides, the CDR3 is TGCGCCAGCGGGGGGACAGGCGGGTCCGCTGAAGCTTTCTTT. Protein product: CASGGTGGSAEAFF.

The CDR3 here is CASQENYGYTF. The CDR3 DNA reads TGTGCCAGTCAGGAAAACTATGGCTACACCTTC. The V call is TRBV19, the J call TRBJ1-2, with D hard to call. Trimming stripped 8 bases from V and 2 bases from J, with 6 bases between. This CDR3 has 11 amino acids. Germline values: CDR1 LNHDA, CDR2 SQIVND (reference sequence).

This rearrangement joins TRBV5-1 to TRBJ2-7, with TRBD2 matching over 8 bases. Germline V gene sequence: CDR1 SGHRS, CDR2 YFSETQ. The ends lost 2 bases at V and 3 bases at J; junction bases unmatched: 7. The CDR3 is 15 residues long. CDR3 protein: CASSLSSGSFYEQYF. CDR3 in DNA: TGCGCCAGCAGCTTATCGAGCGGGAGTTTCTACGAGCAGTACTTC.

The rearrangement uses TRBV27 and TRBJ1-5, with TRBD1 matching over 10 bases. The CDR3 spans 15 residues. J lost 6 bases, V lost 6 bases, and 8 bases had no gene match. Germline values: CDR1 MNHEY, CDR2 SMNVEV (reference sequence). The CDR3 sequence: CASRRDRGNGQPQHF. The CDR3 coding sequence is TGTGCCAGCAGAAGGGACAGGGGAAACGGTCAGCCCCAGCATTTT.

Written as DNA, the CDR3 is TGTGCCAGCAGTAATCTCGGGACAGCGAACACCGGGGAGCTGTTTTTT. Its translation: CASSNLGTANTGELFF. The chain recombines TRBV2 with TRBJ2-2; 7 nucleotides match TRBD1. The CDR3 consists of 16 residues. V trimming: 5 bases; J trimming: 0 bases; junction bases outside the gene matches: 6. The germline V gene has CDR1 SNHLY and CDR2 FYNNEI. The whole variable domain, remainder taken from reference TRBV2 and TRBJ2-2, is EPEVTQTPSHQVTQMGQEVILRCVPISNHLYFYWYRQILGQKVEFLVSFYNNEISEKSEIFDDQFSVERPDGSNFTLKIRSTKLEDSAMYFCASSNLGTANTGELFFGEGSRLTVL.

The rearrangement joins TRBV6-6 to TRBJ2-3; D assignment may be TRBD1 or TRBD2 (6 bases each). This CDR3 has 11 residues. Germline values: CDR1 MNHNY, CDR2 SVGAGI (reference sequence). Trimming took 5 bases from V and 9 from J, leaving 9 bases between them. CDR3 sequence (DNA): TGTGCCAGCAGTGAGGGGGGCACGCAGTATTTT. Protein product: CASSEGGTQYF.

The chain recombines TRBV5-4 with TRBJ2-2; a weak D match, TRBD1 (5 bases). Looked up from germline, CDR1 is SGHNT and CDR2 is YYREEE (reference sequence). There are 16 residues in the CDR3. Trimming cost V 0 bases and J 4 bases, with 13 bases left between them. For the CDR3, the DNA is TGTGCCAGCAGCTTGGAATTGGGGCGCATCACCGGGGAGCTGTTTTTT. Its protein is CASSLELGRITGELFF.

The chain links TRBV7-2 to TRBJ1-2; no clear D. Germline V gene lookup returns CDR1 SGHTA and CDR2 FQGNSA. CDR3 length equals 15 residues. V lost 2 bases and J 4 bases, leaving 14 bases between the germline ends. The DNA of the CDR3 is TGTGCCAGCAGCTTATTATCGCACAGCGCCTATGGCTACACCTTC. Its translation: CASSLLSHSAYGYTF.

In DNA, the CDR3 is TGTGCCAGCACGAAAGGATCCTACTACGAGCAGTACTTC. It yields the protein CASTKGSYYEQYF. The V gene is TRBV7-9, the J gene TRBJ2-7; no definite D call. Germline V gene sequence: CDR1 SEHNR, CDR2 FQNEAQ (reference sequence). V lost 7 bases and J 3 bases, leaving 13 bases between the germline ends. The CDR3 extends over 13 amino acids.

The V and J genes are TRBV27 and TRBJ2-5, with 14 bases that match TRBD2. Germline CDR1 is MNHEY and CDR2 is SMNVEV (reference sequence). J lost 6 bases, V lost 4 bases, and 10 bases had no gene match. The CDR3 is 17 residues long. The CDR3 coding sequence is TGTGCCAGCAGTTGGCATAGACTAGCGGGAGGGCCGAAGACCCAGTACTTC. Translated, it gives CASSWHRLAGGPKTQYF.

The chain is built from TRBV14 and TRBJ1-2; unclear D gene. The germline V and J ends were trimmed by 0 bases and 8 bases, with 13 bases remaining between them. This CDR3 spans 14 amino acids. Germline V lookup: CDR1 SGHDN, CDR2 FVKESK. The CDR3: CASSQDLGVRGYTF. CDR3 DNA: TGTGCCAGCAGCCAAGATCTAGGTGTACGAGGCTACACCTTC.

Of note for this clone: The same CDR3 is also encoded by other DNA sequences in this sample. This chain joins TRBV18 and TRBJ1-5; TRBD1 aligns across 8 bases. The V segment lost 6 bases and the J segment 7 bases; nucleotides outside the gene matches: 8. The CDR3 length is 14 residues. Germline CDR1 and CDR2: KGHSH and LQKENI. DNA for the CDR3: TGTGCCAGCTCGCCCGGACAGGGCGGGCAGCCCCAGCATTTT. This translates into CASSPGQGGQPQHF.

The V call is TRBV9, the J call TRBJ1-1; D unresolved. The germline V gene encodes CDR1 SGDLS and CDR2 YYNGEE. The V gene lost 3 bases and the J gene lost 0 bases, with 6 bases spanning the gap. This CDR3 is built from 13 residues. The CDR3 here is CASSERVNTEAFF. CDR3 DNA sequence: TGTGCCAGCAGCGAGAGGGTGAACACTGAAGCTTTCTTT. Drawing the rest from reference TRBV9 and TRBJ1-1, the complete variable domain is DSGVTQTPKHLITATGQRVTLRCSPRSGDLSVYWYQQSLDQGLQFLIQYYNGEERAKGNILERFSAQQFPDLHSELNLSSLELGDSALYFCASSERVNTEAFFGQGTRLTVV.

CDR3 protein: CASSLSRTDYYEQYF. CDR3 nucleotide sequence: TGTGCCAGCAGTTTATCAAGGACGGACTACTACGAGCAGTACTTC. The rearrangement links TRBV27 to TRBJ2-7; TRBD2 might be the D (6 bases). Trimming shortened V by 0 bases and J by 3 bases, and 12 bases separated the two germline ends. Germline-derived CDR1 and CDR2 are MNHEY and SMNVEV (reference sequence). The CDR3 has 15 amino acids.

The genes are TRBV28 and TRBJ2-7, with D possibly matching TRBD2 (6 bases). Germline V gene data show CDR1 as MDHEN and CDR2 as SYDVKM. V dropped 2 bases and J dropped 7 bases, with 21 bases sitting between them. The CDR3 runs to 16 residues. CDR3 amino acids: CASSLRWDSVTDEQYF. The DNA of the CDR3 is TGTGCCAGCAGTTTACGCTGGGACTCGGTAACCGATGAGCAGTACTTC. Using reference TRBV28 and TRBJ2-7 for the parts outside the CDR3, the full variable domain is DVKVTQSSRYLVKRTGEKVFLECVQDMDHENMFWYRQDPGLGLRLIYFSYDVKMKEKGDIPEGYSVSREKKERFSLILESASTNQTSMYLCASSLRWDSVTDEQYFGPGTRLTVT.

V gene TRBV5-4 combines with J gene TRBJ2-7; TRBD2 is a possible D gene (5 bases). Trimming stripped 4 bases from V and 2 bases from J, with 16 bases between. The CDR3 runs to 15 residues. Looked up from germline, CDR1 is SGHNT and CDR2 is YYREEE (reference sequence). CDR3 loop: CASSRIGPEAYEQYF. In DNA, the CDR3 is TGTGCCAGCAGCCGAATCGGACCGGAGGCCTACGAGCAGTACTTC.

The chain uses TRBV27 and TRBJ2-1, with D hard to call. Germline V lookup: CDR1 MNHEY, CDR2 SMNVEV (reference sequence). V lost 5 bases, J lost 0 bases, and 5 bases lay in between. The length of the CDR3 is 13 residues. The CDR3 sequence: CASSRSSYNEQFF. The CDR3 DNA reads as TGTGCCAGCAGTCGGAGCTCCTACAATGAGCAGTTCTTC.

This clone has more than one count but fewer than ten. The chain links TRBV6-1 to TRBJ1-5, with D uncertain. The V end was cut by 5 bases, the J end by 0 bases, with 11 bases between. Germline values: CDR1 MNHNS, CDR2 SASEGT. There are 15 residues in the CDR3. The CDR3 loop reads CASSRDPISNQPQHF. The CDR3 nucleotides read TGTGCCAGCAGTAGAGATCCGATTAGCAATCAGCCCCAGCATTTT.

The chain joins TRBV7-6 to TRBJ2-3, with TRBD1 identical over 7 bases. The CDR3 contains 15 residues. Germline trimming cut 5 bases from V and 3 bases from J; bases unmatched to any gene: 8. Germline-derived CDR1 and CDR2 are SGHVS and FNYEAQ. This CDR3 is CASSLGTATTDTQYF. CDR3 nucleotide sequence: TGTGCCAGCAGCCTCGGGACAGCAACTACAGATACGCAGTATTTT.

The gene calls are TRBV15 and TRBJ2-1; the D gene is possibly TRBD2 (6 bases). The CDR3 covers 19 residues. V lost 2 bases and J 9 bases, leaving 29 bases between the germline ends. Looked up from germline, CDR1 is LNHNV and CDR2 is YYDKDF (reference sequence). CDR3 sequence (DNA): TGTGCCACCAGCAGACAAAGGGCGTGGGGCGGGAACTCCCTCGGTGAGCAGTTCTTC. Amino acids: CATSRQRAWGGNSLGEQFF.

The chain has TRBV14 and TRBJ2-7; 10 nucleotides align to TRBD2. Per germline, CDR1 SGHDN and CDR2 FVKESK. The CDR3 contains 14 residues. V lost 2 bases to trimming and J lost 7 bases; unmatched junction nucleotides: 5. This CDR3 reads CASSQLAGVGEQYF. The CDR3 nucleotides read TGTGCCAGCAGCCAACTAGCGGGAGTGGGGGAGCAGTACTTC. The full variable domain, its missing parts supplied by reference TRBV14 and TRBJ2-7, is EAGVTQFPSHSVIEKGQTVTLRCDPISGHDNLYWYRRVMGKEIKFLLHFVKESKQDESGMPNNRFLAERTGGTYSTLKVQPAELEDSGVYFCASSQLAGVGEQYFGPGTRLTVT.

The gene calls are TRBV2 and TRBJ2-6; D gene uncertain. Per germline, CDR1 SNHLY and CDR2 FYNNEI. This CDR3 has 16 residues. V was clipped by 0 bases and J by 4 bases, with 10 bases between them. Here the CDR3 reads CASSEATQIGANVLTF. The DNA for the CDR3 is TGTGCCAGCAGTGAAGCTACCCAGATCGGGGCCAACGTCCTGACTTTC.